One sample yielded the 2 T cell receptor beta chains listed below, sequenced in a study of T cells in Graves' hyperthyroidism and ophthalmopathy. Amplification targeted TCR beta CDR3 regions from RNA transcripts. During a first-round RT-PCR of the TCR CDR3, the HTBI primer set was used. TCRdb independently ran MiXCR on the multiplex PCR reads; one entry per CDR3 protein. The data contain hundreds of thousands of distinct CDR3 sequences, roughly 14% of them singletons. The sample taken for sequencing was blood. Receptors were obtained from a middle-aged woman with Graves' ophthalmopathy.

This chain joins TRBV11-1 and TRBJ2-7, with TRBD1 identical over 10 bases. Germline V gene sequence: CDR1 SGHAT, CDR2 FQDESV (reference sequence). Unmatched junction bases numbered 11, after V lost 8 bases and J lost 4 bases. The CDR3 extends over 15 amino acids. The CDR3 reads CASGVGQGITYEQYF. CDR3 in DNA: TGTGCCAGCGGAGTGGGACAGGGGATAACTTACGAGCAGTACTTC.

This clonotype showed up many times. V gene TRBV13 combines with J gene TRBJ1-1; no firm D call. The CDR3 is 15 amino acids. Between the trimmed V and J ends, which lost 0 bases and 0 bases, there was a span of 8 bases. Germline-derived CDR1 and CDR2 are PRHDT and FYEKMQ (reference sequence). CDR3 nucleotide sequence: TGTGCCAGCAGCTTAGGCCCCAGAATGAACACTGAAGCTTTCTTT. This translates into CASSLGPRMNTEAFF.